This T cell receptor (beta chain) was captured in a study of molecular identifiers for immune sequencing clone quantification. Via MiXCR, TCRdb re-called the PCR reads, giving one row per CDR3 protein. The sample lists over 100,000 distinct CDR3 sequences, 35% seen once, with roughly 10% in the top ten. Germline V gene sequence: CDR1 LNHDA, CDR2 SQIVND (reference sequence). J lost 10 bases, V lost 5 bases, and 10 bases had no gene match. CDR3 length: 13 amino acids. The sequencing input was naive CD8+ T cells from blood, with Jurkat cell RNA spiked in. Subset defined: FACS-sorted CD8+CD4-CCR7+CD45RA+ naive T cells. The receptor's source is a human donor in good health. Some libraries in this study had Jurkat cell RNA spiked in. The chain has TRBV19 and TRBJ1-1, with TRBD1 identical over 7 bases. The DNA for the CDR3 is TGTGCCAGTAGTGTCGACAGGGTATTCGGAGCTTTCTTT. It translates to CASSVDRVFGAFF.